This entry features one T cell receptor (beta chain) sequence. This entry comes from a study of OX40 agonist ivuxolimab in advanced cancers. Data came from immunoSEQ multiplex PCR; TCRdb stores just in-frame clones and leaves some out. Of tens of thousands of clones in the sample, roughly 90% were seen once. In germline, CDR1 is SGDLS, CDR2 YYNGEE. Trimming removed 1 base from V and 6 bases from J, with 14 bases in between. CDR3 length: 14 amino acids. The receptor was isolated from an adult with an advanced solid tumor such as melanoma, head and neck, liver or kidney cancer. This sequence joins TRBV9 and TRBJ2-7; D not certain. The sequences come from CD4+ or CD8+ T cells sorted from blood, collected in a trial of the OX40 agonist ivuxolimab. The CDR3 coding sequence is TGTGCCAGCAGCGTAAGGCTGGCGGAAAGCGAGCAGTACTTC. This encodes CASSVRLAESEQYF.